This T cell receptor (beta chain) was sequenced for a study of T cell responses to AZD1222 COVID-19 vaccine. Findings and caveats of the study: Just a handful of people given AZD1222 tested seropositive at baseline. Donor demographics were predominantly white British with a female majority; clonal diversity may be underestimated. It was only after the peak T cell response that any repertoires were sampled.

The data were produced by immunoSEQ multiplex PCR, yet TCRdb's version contains in-frame clones alone and is incomplete. The sample contains over 110,000 clones, 93% of which appear only once. The germline V gene has CDR1 SNHLY and CDR2 FYNNEI. The CDR3 sequence is 15 residues long. Trimming removed 2 bases from V and 3 bases from J; junction bases left unmatched: 6. A word on this clone: Its antigen is not known.

The source material was peripheral blood, sampled on day 0 of AZD1222 vaccination. This receptor was obtained from an adult in good health. This chain links TRBV2 with TRBJ2-5; 7 bases line up with TRBD1. In nucleotides, the CDR3 is TGTGCCAGCAGTGAACAAGGGACAGTCAAAGAGACCCAGTACTTC. As protein: CASSEQGTVKETQYF.